This TCR beta chain was identified during a study of blood T cell repertoires in COVID-19. Germline V gene sequence: CDR1 SGHVS, CDR2 FQNEAQ. There are 15 residues in the CDR3. V lost 5 bases and J lost 1, with 12 bases in between. Assay used: immunoSEQ multiplex PCR; TCRdb lists only in-frame clones, some missing. Among 180,000 or so clones listed, approximately 88% were seen once. The origin of this receptor is a woman aged 25 to 39 with acute or convalescent COVID-19. Source material: peripheral blood. This chain joins TRBV7-8 and TRBJ1-5; tentatively, D is TRBD1 (5 bases). CDR3 DNA: TGTGCCAGCAGCCTATACGGACAAAGCAATCAGCCCCAGCATTTT. This translates into CASSLYGQSNQPQHF.